Only one count was recorded for the clone carrying this T cell receptor beta chain. Here immunoSEQ multiplex PCR was the method, and the copy in TCRdb shows in-frame clones only, minus some. The data contain some 100,000 clones, approximately 81% of them seen just once; the ten biggest clones take up 1.5% to 2%. The V gene lost 0 bases and the J gene lost 1 base, with 11 bases spanning the gap. Germline V gene lookup returns CDR1 SGHRS and CDR2 YFSETQ. This CDR3 region has 17 residues. The data are from a study of blood T cell repertoires in COVID-19. The sample taken for sequencing was peripheral blood. This chain connects TRBV5-1 to TRBJ2-6; possible D gene TRBD1, 6 bases. The TCR originated in a woman in her sixties or seventies with active or convalescent COVID-19. The CDR3 DNA is TGCGCCAGCAGCTTGGGACAGGCCACATCTGGGGCCAACGTCCTGACTTTC. Amino acids: CASSLGQATSGANVLTF.